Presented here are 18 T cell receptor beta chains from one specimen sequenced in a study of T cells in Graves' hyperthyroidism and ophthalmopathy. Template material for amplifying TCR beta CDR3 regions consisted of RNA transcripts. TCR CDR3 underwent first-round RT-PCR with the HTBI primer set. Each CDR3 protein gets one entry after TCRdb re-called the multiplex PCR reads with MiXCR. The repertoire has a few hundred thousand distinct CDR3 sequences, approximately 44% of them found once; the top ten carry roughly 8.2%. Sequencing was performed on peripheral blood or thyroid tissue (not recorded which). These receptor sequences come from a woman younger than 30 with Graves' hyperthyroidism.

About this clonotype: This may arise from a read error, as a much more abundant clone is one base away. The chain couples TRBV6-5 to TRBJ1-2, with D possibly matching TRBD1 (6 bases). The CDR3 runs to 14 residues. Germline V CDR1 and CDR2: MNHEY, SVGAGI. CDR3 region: CAISYSDSYYGYTF. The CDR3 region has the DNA TGTGCCATCAGTTACTCGGACAGCTACTATGGCTACACCTTC.

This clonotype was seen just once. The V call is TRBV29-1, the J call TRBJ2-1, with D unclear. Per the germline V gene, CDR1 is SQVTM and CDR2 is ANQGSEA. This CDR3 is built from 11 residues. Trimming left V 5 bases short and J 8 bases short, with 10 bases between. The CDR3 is CSVRESHEQFF. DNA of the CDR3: TGCAGCGTTCGCGAGTCCCATGAGCAGTTCTTC.

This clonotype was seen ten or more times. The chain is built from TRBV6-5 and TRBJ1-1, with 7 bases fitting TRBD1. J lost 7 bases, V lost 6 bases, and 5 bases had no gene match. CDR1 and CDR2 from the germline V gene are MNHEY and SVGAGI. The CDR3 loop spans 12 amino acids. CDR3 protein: CASRYRGGEAFF. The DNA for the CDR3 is TGTGCCAGCAGGTACAGGGGAGGTGAAGCTTTCTTT.

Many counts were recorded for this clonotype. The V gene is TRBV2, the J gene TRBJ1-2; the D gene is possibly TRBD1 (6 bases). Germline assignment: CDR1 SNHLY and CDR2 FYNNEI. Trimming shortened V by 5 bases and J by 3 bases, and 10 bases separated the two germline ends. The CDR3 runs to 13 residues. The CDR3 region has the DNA TGTGCCAGCAGTTGGACAGACCACTATGGCTACACCTTC. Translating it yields CASSWTDHYGYTF.

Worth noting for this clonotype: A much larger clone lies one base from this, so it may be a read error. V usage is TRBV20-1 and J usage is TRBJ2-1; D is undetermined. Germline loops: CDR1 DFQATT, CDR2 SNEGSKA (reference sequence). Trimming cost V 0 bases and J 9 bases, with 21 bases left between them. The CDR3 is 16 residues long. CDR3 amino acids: CSARDSYGDRVGEQFF. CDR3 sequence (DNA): TGCAGTGCTAGAGATTCCTATGGGGATCGGGTTGGTGAGCAGTTCTTC.

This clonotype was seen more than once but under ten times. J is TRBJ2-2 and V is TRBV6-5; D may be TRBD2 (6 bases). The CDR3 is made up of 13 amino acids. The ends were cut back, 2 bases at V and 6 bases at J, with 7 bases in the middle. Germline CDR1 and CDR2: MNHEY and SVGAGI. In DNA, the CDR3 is TGTGCCAGCAGTTACACGGGGGCCGGGGAGCTGTTTTTT. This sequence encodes CASSYTGAGELFF.

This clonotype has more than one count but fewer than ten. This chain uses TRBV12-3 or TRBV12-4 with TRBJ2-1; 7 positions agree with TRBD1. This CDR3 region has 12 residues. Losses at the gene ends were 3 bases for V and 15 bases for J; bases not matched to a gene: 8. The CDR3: CASSFGQGVTFF. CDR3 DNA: TGTGCCAGCAGTTTTGGGCAGGGGGTGACGTTCTTC.

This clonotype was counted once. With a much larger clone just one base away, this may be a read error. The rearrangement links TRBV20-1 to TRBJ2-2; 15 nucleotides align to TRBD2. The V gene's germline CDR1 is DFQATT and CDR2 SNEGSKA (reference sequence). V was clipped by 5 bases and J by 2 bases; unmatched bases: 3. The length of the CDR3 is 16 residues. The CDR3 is CSAGGLAGGNTGELFF. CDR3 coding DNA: TGCAGTGCTGGGGGACTAGCGGGAGGCAACACCGGGGAGCTGTTTTTT.

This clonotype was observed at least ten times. CDR3 amino acids: CASRIRTGLNTEAFF. The DNA for the CDR3 is TGTGCCAGCAGAATCCGGACAGGCTTGAACACTGAAGCTTTCTTT. V usage is TRBV12-3 or TRBV12-4 and J usage is TRBJ1-1; 7 nucleotides agree with TRBD1. V trimming: 6 bases; J trimming: 0 bases; junction bases outside the gene matches: 7. This CDR3 contains 15 residues.

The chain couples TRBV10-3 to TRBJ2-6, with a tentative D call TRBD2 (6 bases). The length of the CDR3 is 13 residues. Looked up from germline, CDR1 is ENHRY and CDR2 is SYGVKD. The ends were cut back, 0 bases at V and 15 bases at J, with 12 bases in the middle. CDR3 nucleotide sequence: TGTGCCATCAGTGAGTCTGGCAGGGAGGACCTGACTTTC. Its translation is CAISESGREDLTF.

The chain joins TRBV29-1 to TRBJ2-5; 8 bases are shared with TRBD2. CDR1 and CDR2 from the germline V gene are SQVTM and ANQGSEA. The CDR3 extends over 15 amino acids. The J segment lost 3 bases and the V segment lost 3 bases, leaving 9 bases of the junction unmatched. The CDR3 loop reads CSVDVGREGKETQYF. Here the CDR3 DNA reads TGCAGCGTTGACGTGGGACGGGAGGGCAAAGAGACCCAGTACTTC. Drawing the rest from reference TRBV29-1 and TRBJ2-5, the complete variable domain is SAVISQKPSRDICQRGTSLTIQCQVDSQVTMMFWYRQQPGQSLTLIATANQGSEATYESGFVIDKFPISRPNLTFSTLTVSNMSPEDSSIYLCSVDVGREGKETQYFGPGTRLLVL.

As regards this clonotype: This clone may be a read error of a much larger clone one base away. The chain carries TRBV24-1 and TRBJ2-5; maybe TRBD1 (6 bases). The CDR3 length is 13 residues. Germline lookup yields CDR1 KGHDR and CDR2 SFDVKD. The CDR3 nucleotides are TGTGCCAGCAGTTGGGGGCTCCAAGAGGCCCAGTACTTC. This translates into CASSWGLQEAQYF.

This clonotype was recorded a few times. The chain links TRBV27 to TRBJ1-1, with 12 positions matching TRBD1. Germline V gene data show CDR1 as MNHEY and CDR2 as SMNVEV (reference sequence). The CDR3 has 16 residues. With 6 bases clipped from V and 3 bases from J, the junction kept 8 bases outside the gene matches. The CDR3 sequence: CASRPGTGGLDTEAFF. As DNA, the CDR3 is TGTGCCAGCAGGCCCGGGACAGGGGGCTTGGACACTGAAGCTTTCTTT.

The CDR3 reads CASSLGGTSLTHGLNEKLFF. CDR3 nucleotides: TGTGCCAGCAGCTTAGGTGGGACCTCCCTTACTCATGGGCTTAATGAAAAACTGTTTTTT. The V call is TRBV11-2, the J call TRBJ1-4; perhaps TRBD1 as D (5 bases). CDR1 SGHAT and CDR2 FQNNGV come from the germline V gene. This CDR3 comprises 20 residues. With 1 base removed from V and 4 bases from J, the gap between germline ends came to 25 bases.

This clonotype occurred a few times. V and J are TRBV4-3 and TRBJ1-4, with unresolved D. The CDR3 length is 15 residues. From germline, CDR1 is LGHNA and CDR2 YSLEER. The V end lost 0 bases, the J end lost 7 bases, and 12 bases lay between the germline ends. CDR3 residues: CASSQDLWDREKLFF. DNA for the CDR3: TGCGCCAGCAGCCAAGATCTTTGGGATCGTGAAAAACTGTTTTTT.

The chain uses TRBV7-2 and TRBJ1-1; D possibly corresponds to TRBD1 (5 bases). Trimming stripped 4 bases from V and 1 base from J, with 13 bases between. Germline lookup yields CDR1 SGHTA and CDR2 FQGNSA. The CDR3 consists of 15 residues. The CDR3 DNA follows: TGTGCCAGCAGCTCTCAGTCAGGGAAGAACACTGAAGCTTTCTTT. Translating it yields CASSSQSGKNTEAFF.

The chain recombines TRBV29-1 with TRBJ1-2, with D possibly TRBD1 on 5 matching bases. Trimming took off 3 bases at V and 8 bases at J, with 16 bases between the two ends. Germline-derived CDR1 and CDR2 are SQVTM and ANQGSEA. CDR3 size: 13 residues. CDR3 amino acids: CSVDGGEGGGYTF. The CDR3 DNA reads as TGCAGCGTTGACGGGGGAGAGGGCGGCGGCTACACCTTC.

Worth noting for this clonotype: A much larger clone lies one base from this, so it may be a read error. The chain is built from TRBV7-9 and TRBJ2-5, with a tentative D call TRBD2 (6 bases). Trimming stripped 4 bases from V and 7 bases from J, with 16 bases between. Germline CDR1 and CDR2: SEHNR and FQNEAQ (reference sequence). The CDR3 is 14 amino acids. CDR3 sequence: CASSSATSWGTQYF. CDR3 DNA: TGTGCCAGCAGCTCCGCGACTAGTTGGGGGACCCAGTACTTC.